The present T cell receptor (beta chain) was sequenced within a study of T cells of healthy individuals. This clonotype has only a few counts. Germline CDR1 and CDR2: DFQATT and SNEGSKA (reference sequence). The CDR3 consists of 13 residues. The germline V and J ends were trimmed by 0 bases and 6 bases, with 11 bases remaining between them. TCRdb itself ran the 5' RACE reads through MiXCR, one entry per CDR3 protein. This sample has fewer than 70,000 distinct CDR3 sequences, with roughly 14% found just once. The chain employs TRBV20-1 and TRBJ1-2; no clear D gene. This receptor was taken from a human donor in good health. The DNA for the CDR3 is TGCAGTGCTAGAGATAACCCAGACCATGGCTACACCTTC. Protein sequence: CSARDNPDHGYTF.